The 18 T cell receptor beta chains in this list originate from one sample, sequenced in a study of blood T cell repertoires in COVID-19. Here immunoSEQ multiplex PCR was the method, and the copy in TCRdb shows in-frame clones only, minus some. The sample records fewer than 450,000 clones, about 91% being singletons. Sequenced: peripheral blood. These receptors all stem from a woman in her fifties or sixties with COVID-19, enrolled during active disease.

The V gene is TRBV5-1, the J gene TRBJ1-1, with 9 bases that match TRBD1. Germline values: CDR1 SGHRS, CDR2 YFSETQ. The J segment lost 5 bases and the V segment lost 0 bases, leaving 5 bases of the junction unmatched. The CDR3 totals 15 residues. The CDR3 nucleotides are TGCGCCAGCAGCTTGGCGGGGACAGGGTCGACTGAAGCTTTCTTT. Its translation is CASSLAGTGSTEAFF.

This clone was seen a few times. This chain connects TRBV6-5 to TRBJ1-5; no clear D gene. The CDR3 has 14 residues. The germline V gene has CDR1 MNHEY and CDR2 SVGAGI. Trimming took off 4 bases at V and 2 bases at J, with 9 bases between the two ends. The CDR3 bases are TGTGCCAGCAGTTGGGAGGCCGGCAATCAGCCCCAGCATTTT. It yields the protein CASSWEAGNQPQHF.

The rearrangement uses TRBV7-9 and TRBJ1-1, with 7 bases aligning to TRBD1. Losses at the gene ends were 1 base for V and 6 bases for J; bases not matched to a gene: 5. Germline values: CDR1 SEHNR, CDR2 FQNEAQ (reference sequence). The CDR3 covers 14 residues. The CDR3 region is CASSLDRGIAEAFF. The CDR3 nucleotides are TGTGCCAGCAGCTTAGACAGGGGAATCGCTGAAGCTTTCTTT.

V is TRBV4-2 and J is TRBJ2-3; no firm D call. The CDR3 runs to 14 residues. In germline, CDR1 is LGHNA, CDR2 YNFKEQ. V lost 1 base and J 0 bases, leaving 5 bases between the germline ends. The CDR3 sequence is CASSQAESTDTQYF. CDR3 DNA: TGTGCCAGCAGCCAAGCGGAGAGCACAGATACGCAGTATTTT.

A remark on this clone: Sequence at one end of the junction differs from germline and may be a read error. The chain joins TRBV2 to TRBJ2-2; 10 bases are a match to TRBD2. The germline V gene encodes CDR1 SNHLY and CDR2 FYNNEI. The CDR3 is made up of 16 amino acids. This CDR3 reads CASSKAGGLNTGELFF. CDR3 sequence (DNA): TGTGCCAGCAGTAAAGCGGGGGGGCTCAACACCGGGGAGCTGTTTTTT.

This CDR3 reads CAWIPGQLTRTEAFF. The CDR3 DNA reads TGTGCCTGGATCCCGGGACAGCTGACCCGCACTGAAGCTTTCTTT. The chain recombines TRBV30 with TRBJ1-1, with 7 bases matching TRBD1. The CDR3 runs to 15 residues. The J segment lost 4 bases and the V segment lost 4 bases, leaving 12 bases of the junction unmatched. Germline CDR1 and CDR2: GTSNPN and SVGIG (reference sequence). Variable domain in full (rest from reference TRBV30 and TRBJ1-1): SQTIHQWPATLVQPVGSPLSLECTVEGTSNPNLYWYRQAAGRGLQLLFYSVGIGQISSEVPQNLSASRPQDRQFILSSKKLLLSDSGFYLCAWIPGQLTRTEAFFGQGTRLTVV.

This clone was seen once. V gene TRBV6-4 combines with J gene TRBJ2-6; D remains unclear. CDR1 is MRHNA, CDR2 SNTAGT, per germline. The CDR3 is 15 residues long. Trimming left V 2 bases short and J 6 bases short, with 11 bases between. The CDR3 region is CASSDGAGEANVLTF. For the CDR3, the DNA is TGTGCCAGCAGTGACGGAGCTGGTGAGGCCAACGTCCTGACTTTC.

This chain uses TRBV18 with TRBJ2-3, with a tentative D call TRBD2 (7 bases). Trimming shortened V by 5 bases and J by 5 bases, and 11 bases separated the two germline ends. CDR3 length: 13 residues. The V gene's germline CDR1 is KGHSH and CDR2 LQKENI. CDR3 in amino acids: CASSGGARDTQYF. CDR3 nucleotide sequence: TGTGCCAGCTCAGGGGGGGCGAGAGATACGCAGTATTTT.

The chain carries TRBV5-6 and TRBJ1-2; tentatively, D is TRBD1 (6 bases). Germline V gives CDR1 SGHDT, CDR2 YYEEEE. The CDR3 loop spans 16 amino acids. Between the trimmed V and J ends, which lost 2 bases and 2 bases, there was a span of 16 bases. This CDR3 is CASSFLPQGQNYGYTF. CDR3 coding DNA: TGTGCCAGCAGCTTCCTACCACAGGGCCAGAACTATGGCTACACCTTC.

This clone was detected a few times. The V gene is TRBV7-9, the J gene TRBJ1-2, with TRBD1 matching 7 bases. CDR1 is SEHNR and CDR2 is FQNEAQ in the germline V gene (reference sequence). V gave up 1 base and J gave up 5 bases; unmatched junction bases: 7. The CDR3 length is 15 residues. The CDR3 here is CASSLEAGGTYGYTF. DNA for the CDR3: TGTGCCAGCAGCTTAGAGGCAGGGGGGACTTATGGCTACACCTTC.

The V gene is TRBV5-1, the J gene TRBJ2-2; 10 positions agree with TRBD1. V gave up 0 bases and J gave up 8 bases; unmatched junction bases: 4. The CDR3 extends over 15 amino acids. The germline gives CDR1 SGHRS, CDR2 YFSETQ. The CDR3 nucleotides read TGCGCCAGCAGCTTGGGACAGGGGGCCGGTGGGGAGCTGTTTTTT. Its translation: CASSLGQGAGGELFF.

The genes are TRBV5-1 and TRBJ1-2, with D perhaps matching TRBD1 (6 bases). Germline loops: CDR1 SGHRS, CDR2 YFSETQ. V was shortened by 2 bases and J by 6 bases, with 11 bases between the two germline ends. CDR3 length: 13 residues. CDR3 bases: TGCGCCAGCAGCTTCGGGGCAGGGGATGGCTACACCTTC. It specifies CASSFGAGDGYTF.

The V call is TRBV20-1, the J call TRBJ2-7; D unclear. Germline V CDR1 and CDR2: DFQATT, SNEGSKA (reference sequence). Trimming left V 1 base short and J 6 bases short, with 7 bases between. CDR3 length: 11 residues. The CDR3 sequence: CSARGGPEQYF. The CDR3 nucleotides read TGCAGTGCTAGAGGTGGCCCCGAGCAGTACTTC.

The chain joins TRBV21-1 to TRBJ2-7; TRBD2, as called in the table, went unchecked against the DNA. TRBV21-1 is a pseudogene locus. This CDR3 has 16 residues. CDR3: CASSKGLAGGRYEQYF. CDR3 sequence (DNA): TGTGCCAGCAGCAAAGGACTAGCGGGGGGGCGGTACGAGCAGTACTTC.

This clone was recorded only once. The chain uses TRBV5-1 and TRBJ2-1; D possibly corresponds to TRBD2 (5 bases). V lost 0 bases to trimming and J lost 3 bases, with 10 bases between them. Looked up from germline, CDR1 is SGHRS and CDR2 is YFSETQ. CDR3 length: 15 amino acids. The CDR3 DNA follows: TGCGCCAGCAGCTTGGGACAAAGCGGCTACAATGAGCAGTTCTTC. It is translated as CASSLGQSGYNEQFF.

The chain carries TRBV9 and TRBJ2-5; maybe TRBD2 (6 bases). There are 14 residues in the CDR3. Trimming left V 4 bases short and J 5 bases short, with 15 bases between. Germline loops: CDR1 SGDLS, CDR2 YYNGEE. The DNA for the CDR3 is TGTGCCAGCAGCTCATACGGGACTCTGGAGACCCAGTACTTC. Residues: CASSSYGTLETQYF. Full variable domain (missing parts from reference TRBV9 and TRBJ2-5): DSGVTQTPKHLITATGQRVTLRCSPRSGDLSVYWYQQSLDQGLQFLIQYYNGEERAKGNILERFSAQQFPDLHSELNLSSLELGDSALYFCASSSYGTLETQYFGPGTRLLVL.

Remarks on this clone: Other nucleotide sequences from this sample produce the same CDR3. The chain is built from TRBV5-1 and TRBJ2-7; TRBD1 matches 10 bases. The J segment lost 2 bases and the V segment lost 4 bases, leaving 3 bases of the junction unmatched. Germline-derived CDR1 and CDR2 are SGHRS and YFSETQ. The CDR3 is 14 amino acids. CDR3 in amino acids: CASSLGQGPYEQYF. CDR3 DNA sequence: TGCGCCAGCAGCCTGGGACAGGGGCCCTACGAGCAGTACTTC.

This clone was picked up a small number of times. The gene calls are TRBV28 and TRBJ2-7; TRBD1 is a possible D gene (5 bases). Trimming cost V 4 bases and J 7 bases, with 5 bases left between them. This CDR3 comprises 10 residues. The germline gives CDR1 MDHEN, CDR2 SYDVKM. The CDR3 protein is CASSSGEQYF. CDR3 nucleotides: TGTGCCAGCAGTTCAGGGGAGCAGTACTTC.